This T cell receptor (beta chain) was identified in a study of CD8+ T cells in alopecia areata. Study-level points and caveats: TCRs were shared less clearly across patients than in mice, possibly for HLA-related reasons. There were also resident alphabeta T cells of normal skin sequenced in scalp samples.

Comment on this clone: What it binds is unknown.

Treatment of the sample: oral pan-JAK inhibitor, 5-10 mg twice daily. Sorting of PBMCs yielded the CD4+ and CD8+ T cells. RNA extraction was followed by reverse transcription into cDNA, which acted as the sequencing template. Sequenced by immunoSEQ multiplex PCR; TCRdb stores in-frame clones only, minus some. The sample yields 150,000 to 200,000 clones, less than 70% seen once. The TCR was taken from a human donor with alopecia areata. This sample comprised CD4+ T cells sorted from blood, obtained between weeks 49 and 50, from a patient treated with tofacitinib.

The CDR3, as DNA: TGTGCCAGCAGTAACTTGAGGGGAAACAGGCCTAACACTGAAGCTTTCTTT. It specifies CASSNLRGNRPNTEAFF. The chain is built from TRBV27 and TRBJ1-1; perhaps TRBD1 as D (5 bases). The V gene's germline CDR1 is MNHEY and CDR2 SMNVEV (reference sequence). The V end was cut by 5 bases, the J end by 2 bases, with 21 bases between. The CDR3 is 17 residues long.